This T cell receptor beta chain was observed in a study of graft-versus-host responses after intestinal transplantation (dated by TCRdb to 2020 to 2023). Background for the entire study: Recipients received multivisceral, liver-intestinal, or isolated intestinal transplants. Every recipient was given anti-thymocyte globulin induction, followed by about three years of maintenance tacrolimus and steroids. Bulk TCR-beta CDR3 sequencing was used to track graft-versus-host and host-versus-graft alloreactive T cell clones in the graft, circulation and bone marrow after intestinal transplantation. To identify alloreactive clones, pre-transplant mixed lymphocyte reaction products were sequenced and then compared with unstimulated pre-transplant donor and recipient T cells. The cohort enrolled about two dozen intestinal transplant recipients, one of whom was a retransplant, and a few patients without pretransplant specimens were excluded. Donor T cell macrochimerism was defined as a peak of at least 4% donor T cells among recipient peripheral blood mononuclear cells. Instead of going to the commercial service, samples from a few later patients were sequenced in-house on an Illumina MiSeq and processed with MiXCR.

A word on this clone: The target of this receptor is not known. Base qualities were left out, and no much larger clone turns up one base away.

Bone marrow was aspirated after transplant from the posterior iliac crest or another site chosen by the physician. CDR1 and CDR2 (SGDLS, YYNGEE) derive from the germline V gene. Reading from cysteine to phenylalanine, the CDR3 counts 15 amino acids. Here the CDR3 DNA is all that survives: 45 bases in frame from base 1. Between the V and J ends, shortened by 4 bases and 5 bases respectively, the junction contains 18 bases. Overall study outcomes, separate from this receptor: In patients with donor T cell macrochimerism, the allografts had high GvH to HvG T cell clonal ratios. GvH clones were detected in recipient bone marrow, and some of these GvH clones were observed earlier in ileal mucosa or blood, consistent with an intestinal mucosal origin. The relatively low number and heterogeneity of intestinal transplant patients limited the conclusions. Early after transplant, declines in HvG clones were associated with peak levels of circulating GvH clones.

The library was produced with the immunoSEQ multiplex PCR assay. For most patients, genomic DNA was subjected to high-throughput TCR-beta CDR3 sequencing by Adaptive Biotechnologies. The published analysis was carried out like this. Adaptive's ImmunoSEQ software supplied the TCR sequencing data for about 18 patients, while MiXCR and VDJtools were used to process a few other patients. Because the origin of CDR3 nucleotide sequences shared between donor and recipient could not be assigned, those sequences were removed. At least 2-fold expansion over unstimulated cells and a minimum CFSE-low frequency of 0.002% (template counts) or 0.001% (read counts) were required for clones to be classified as alloreactive. A clone was considered mappable if detected in the sequenced pre-transplant spleen, lymph node, or MLR CFSE-low populations of the donor or recipient. The cumulative frequency of alloreactive clones was calculated as a percentage of all sequences, weighted by copy number. In TCRdb, the immuneACCESS table is reduced to in-frame sequences with V and J assigned. These tables do not hold every clone; where another copy was compared, an unresolved V gene accounts for under half, and the others remain unexplained. V, J and clone size reflect that table, while D and trimming were determined from the DNA. In all, the sample holds some 14,000 clones, and roughly 86% of those were seen once. The ten most abundant clones make up approximately 7% of the sample.

This receptor chain uses TRBV9 and TRBJ1-2, with a tentative D gene TRBD1 over 5 matching bases. The receptor's source is a human patient who received an intestinal transplant, so some T cells may come from the graft donor. This specimen was bone marrow, taken about 120 days after intestinal transplantation. This receptor has the CDR3 CASSPSWGRRYGYTF. The bases read TGTGCCAGCAGCCCCTCCTGGGGGAGGAGGTATGGCTACACCTTC.